The present entry profiles one T cell receptor (beta chain) with its context. This clonotype was observed a few times. The specificity of this receptor is unknown. The input lacks base qualities; no much larger clone sits a single base away. The germline V gene (reference sequence) specifies SEHNR as CDR1 and FQNEAQ as CDR2. The junction shows trimming of 2 bases on V and 4 bases on J, and the gene matches do not reach 10 bases of it. Measured from the cysteine to the phenylalanine, the CDR3 is 17 residues long. Just the 51-base CDR3 DNA is kept, in frame starting at base 1. The library was obtained by RT-PCR. Sequencing instrument: Illumina HiSeq 2500. TCRdb reran the public reads through fastp at Q25 and MiXCR, keeping productive beta chains. Each CDR3 protein gets just one entry, which takes the most common genes and DNA from the rows behind it. The sample yields hundreds of thousands of distinct CDR3 sequences; about 15% were counted once. 6.5% to 8.5% of the sample lies in the top ten.

This record belongs to a study of response to subunit inactivated influenza vaccine (dated 2018 in TCRdb). With regard to the full study: The study used deep quantitative T cell receptor repertoire profiling to track responses to a trivalent subunit inactivated influenza vaccine. General conclusions and limits of the study: It was suggested by the authors that each seasonal influenza vaccination may recruit only a limited number of new T cells.

The chain is encoded by TRBV7-9 joined to TRBJ2-2; a stretch of 7 junction bases matches TRBD2. The sequences come from PBMCs from blood, collected approximately 15 days before vaccination. The receptor's source is a man aged 45 to 65 who received an inactivated influenza vaccine. Donor details come from another sample of the same person, matched by shared clones. At the DNA level, the sequence is TGTGCCAGCAGCTTAAAAGTGAAGCGGGAAGTCACCGGGGAGCTGTTTTTT. It translates as CASSLKVKREVTGELFF.